This T cell receptor (beta chain) came from a study of T cell repertoires in cytomegalovirus infection. Across the study: CMV infection together with matching HLA type was indicated by public TCR beta signatures. Study-wide results and caveats: Across the ex vivo response, the dominant clonotypes were HLA-C-restricted CMV-specific TCR beta clonotypes.

In its sample, this clonotype was seen once. What it binds is unknown. TCRdb reprocessed the reads with MiXCR, giving one entry per CDR3 protein. The sample consists of 250,000 or so distinct CDR3 sequences, approximately 17% of them appearing once. The clonotype was recovered from a human donor in good health (CMV status not recorded). Some clones in this sample may be carry-over from other donors' samples. Sample: CD8+ T cells from PBMCs.

CDR3 nucleotide sequence: TGCGCCAGCAGCTTGCGGGACAGGTTGTCGACAGATACGCAGTATTTT. The encoded protein is CASSLRDRLSTDTQYF. The rearrangement links TRBV5-1 to TRBJ2-3; TRBD1 agrees at 8 bases. V trimming: 1 base; J trimming: 3 bases; junction bases outside the gene matches: 7. The CDR3 loop spans 16 amino acids. The germline V gene encodes CDR1 SGHRS and CDR2 YFSETQ.